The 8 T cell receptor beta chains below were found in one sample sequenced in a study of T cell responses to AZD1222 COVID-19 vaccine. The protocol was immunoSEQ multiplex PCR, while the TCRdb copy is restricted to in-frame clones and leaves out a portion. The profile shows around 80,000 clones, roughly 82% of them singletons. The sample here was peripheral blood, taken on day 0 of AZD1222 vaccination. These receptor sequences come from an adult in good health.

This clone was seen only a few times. CDR3 coding DNA: TGTGCCAGCAGCTTAGGGCCAGGTGGGGAGACCCAGTACTTC. It encodes CASSLGPGGETQYF. The chain carries TRBV11-2 and TRBJ2-5; D uncertain. Trimming removed 1 base from V and 5 bases from J, with 11 bases in between. This CDR3 is built from 14 residues. Germline CDR1 SGHAT, CDR2 FQNNGV.

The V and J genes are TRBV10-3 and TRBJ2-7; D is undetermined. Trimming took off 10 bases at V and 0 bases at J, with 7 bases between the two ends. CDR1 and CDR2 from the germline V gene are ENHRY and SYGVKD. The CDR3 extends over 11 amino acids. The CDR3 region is CATAFSYEQYF. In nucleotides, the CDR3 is TGTGCCACCGCCTTCTCCTACGAGCAGTACTTC.

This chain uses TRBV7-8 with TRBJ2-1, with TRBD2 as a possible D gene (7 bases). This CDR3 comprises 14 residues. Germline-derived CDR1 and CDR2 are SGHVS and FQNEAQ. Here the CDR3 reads CASLASGGAGEQFF. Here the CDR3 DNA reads TGTGCTTCCTTGGCTAGTGGGGGGGCCGGAGAGCAGTTCTTC.

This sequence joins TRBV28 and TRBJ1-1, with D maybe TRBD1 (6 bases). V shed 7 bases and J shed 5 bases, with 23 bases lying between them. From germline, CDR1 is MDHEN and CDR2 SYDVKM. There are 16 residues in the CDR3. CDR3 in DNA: TGTGCCAGCAATATGTTTCAGGGGCGAAGTCGGACTGAAGCTTTCTTT. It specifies CASNMFQGRSRTEAFF.

CDR3 amino acids: CASSAPRESDTQYF. In DNA, the CDR3 is TGTGCCAGCAGTGCCCCCCGAGAGTCAGATACGCAGTATTTT. The V and J genes are TRBV28 and TRBJ2-3; no reliable D call. CDR3 size: 14 residues. V was trimmed by 5 bases and J by 4 bases, leaving 13 bases between them. Germline V gene data show CDR1 as MDHEN and CDR2 as SYDVKM.

CDR3 nucleotide sequence: TGTGCCAGCATGGCGGGAGGGCCTATTGAGCAGTTCTTC. Amino acids: CASMAGGPIEQFF. The rearrangement links TRBV28 to TRBJ2-1, with 9 positions matching TRBD2. The CDR3 runs 13 residues. CDR1 and CDR2 from the germline V gene are MDHEN and SYDVKM. V lost 7 bases to trimming and J lost 9 bases; unmatched junction nucleotides: 7.

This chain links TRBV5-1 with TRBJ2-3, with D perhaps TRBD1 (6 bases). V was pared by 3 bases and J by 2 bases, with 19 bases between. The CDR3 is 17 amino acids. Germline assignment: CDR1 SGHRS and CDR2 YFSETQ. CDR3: CASSYRFGGSNTDTQYF. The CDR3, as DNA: TGCGCCAGCAGCTATAGGTTTGGGGGCTCCAACACAGATACGCAGTATTTT. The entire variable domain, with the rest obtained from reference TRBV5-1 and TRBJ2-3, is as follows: KAGVTQTPRYLIKTRGQQVTLSCSPISGHRSVSWYQQTPGQGLQFLFEYFSETQRNKGNFPGRFSGRQFSNSRSEMNVSTLELGDSALYLCASSYRFGGSNTDTQYFGPGTRLTVL.

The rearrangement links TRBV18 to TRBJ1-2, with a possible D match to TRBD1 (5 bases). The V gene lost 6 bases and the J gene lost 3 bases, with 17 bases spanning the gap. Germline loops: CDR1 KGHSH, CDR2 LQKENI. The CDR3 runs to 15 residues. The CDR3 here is CASSSSGGVDYGYTF. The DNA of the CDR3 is TGTGCCAGCTCTTCTTCTGGGGGAGTGGACTATGGCTACACCTTC.